The rows below give T cell receptor beta chains drawn from one sample of a study of shared clonotypes between healthy human individuals. TCRdb's copy holds only in-frame clones and misses some; the assay was immunoSEQ multiplex PCR. Among 450,000 or so clones, 77% were seen once, and the ten largest hold around 12%. The specimen sequenced was PBMCs. The receptors originated from a woman aged 40 to 50 in good health. Some clones in this sample may be carry-over from other donors' samples. The CDR3 runs from the conserved cysteine through the conserved F or W. The D gene is left open where the match is weak. Clone sizes are given selectively: once, few, many, or a class where the clone is expanded.

J | D | V | size | CDR3 | DNA
TRBJ1-3 | TRBD1 | TRBV6-1 | NA | CASNRQGYGNTIYF | TGTGCCAGCAACCGACAGGGGTATGGAAACACCATATATTTT
TRBJ2-5 | NA | TRBV19 | NA | CASTSGETQYF | TGTGCCAGTACCAGCGGAGAGACCCAGTACTTC
TRBJ2-1 | NA | TRBV28 | NA | CASSPRVSGYNEQFF | TGTGCCAGCAGTCCCCGTGTTAGCGGCTACAATGAGCAGTTCTTC
TRBJ2-2 | TRBD1 | TRBV30 | NA | CAWSQGQWNTGELFF | TGTGCCTGGAGCCAGGGACAGTGGAACACCGGGGAGCTGTTTTTT
TRBJ1-3 | NA | TRBV5-6 | NA | CASSLPTKSGNTIYF | TGTGCCAGCAGCTTACCGACAAAGTCTGGAAACACCATATATTTT
TRBJ1-2 | NA | TRBV28 | NA | CASSFVRGDGYTF | TGTGCCAGCAGTTTTGTCAGAGGGGATGGCTACACCTTC
TRBJ2-7 | TRBD2 | TRBV10-3 | NA | CAISGLAEVYEQYF | TGTGCCATCAGTGGACTAGCGGAGGTCTACGAGCAGTACTTC
TRBJ1-5 | TRBD1 | TRBV4-3 | once | CASSQNRGSNQPQHF | TGCGCCAGCAGCCAGAACAGGGGTAGCAATCAGCCCCAGCATTTT
TRBJ1-1 | NA | TRBV4-1 | NA | CASRSDTEAFF | TGCGCCAGCAGATCGGACACTGAAGCTTTCTTT
TRBJ2-2 | TRBD2 | TRBV11-2 | NA | CASSLVGGQEELFF | TGTGCCAGCAGCTTAGTGGGAGGGCAGGAGGAGCTGTTTTTT
TRBJ2-1 | TRBD2 | TRBV11-3 | NA | CASSLLGERGYNEQFF | TGTGCCAGCAGTCTCCTAGGGGAGCGGGGCTACAATGAGCAGTTCTTC
TRBJ2-7 | TRBD1 | TRBV19 | once | CASSVPGQGVDEQYF | TGTGCCAGTAGTGTACCGGGACAGGGTGTCGACGAGCAGTACTTC
TRBJ2-5 | TRBD2 | TRBV2 | NA | CASSVAGGRETQYF | TGTGCCAGCAGCGTAGCGGGAGGTCGAGAGACCCAGTACTTC
TRBJ2-7 | NA | TRBV7-8 | NA | CASSPSFGSSYEQYF | TGTGCCAGCAGCCCTAGTTTCGGTAGCTCCTACGAGCAGTACTTC
TRBJ1-3 | NA | TRBV30 | NA | CAWSWGQSSGNTIYF | TGTGCCTGGAGCTGGGGGCAAAGCTCTGGAAACACCATATATTTT
TRBJ1-2 | TRBD1 | TRBV15 | NA | CATSRAGQGGYGYTF | TGTGCCACCAGCAGGGCTGGACAGGGCGGCTATGGCTACACCTTC
TRBJ2-1 | NA | TRBV2 | NA | CASSEPRAGFYNEQFF | TGTGCCAGCAGTGAACCTCGGGCGGGCTTCTACAATGAGCAGTTCTTC
TRBJ1-2 | NA | TRBV5-1 | NA | CASSYSGVNYGYTF | TGCGCCAGCAGCTACAGTGGGGTAAACTATGGCTACACCTTC
TRBJ2-5 | NA | TRBV5-1 | NA | CASSWGDVIAGQTQYF | TGCGCCAGCAGCTGGGGGGACGTCATTGCGGGGCAGACCCAGTACTTC
TRBJ2-4 | NA | TRBV28 | many | CASSPSGVLKNIQYF | TGTGCCAGCAGTCCCTCCGGGGTACTAAAAAACATTCAGTACTTC
TRBJ2-6 | NA | TRBV19 | NA | CASTGRAGANVLTF | TGTGCCAGCACAGGGAGAGCTGGGGCCAACGTCCTGACTTTC
TRBJ1-5 | NA | TRBV29-1 | NA | CSVETGSPNQPQHF | TGCAGCGTCGAAACCGGGAGCCCCAATCAGCCCCAGCATTTT
TRBJ1-1 | NA | TRBV9 | NA | CASSPGDRATEAFF | TGTGCCAGCAGCCCGGGGGATAGGGCCACTGAAGCTTTCTTT
TRBJ2-4 | NA | TRBV4-2 | NA | CASSLGDSDIQYF | TGTGCCAGCAGCCTAGGCGACAGTGACATTCAGTACTTC
TRBJ2-7 | TRBD2 | TRBV7-2 | NA | CASSLGGVGGNPYEQYF | TGTGCCAGCAGCTTGGGTGGCGTCGGGGGGAACCCCTACGAGCAGTACTTC
TRBJ2-7 | NA | TRBV7-9 | many | CASSLPGVYEQYF | TGTGCCAGCAGCTTACCGGGGGTCTACGAGCAGTACTTC
TRBJ2-7 | NA | TRBV7-8 | once | CASSLVGRAHEQYF | TGTGCCAGCAGCTTAGTGGGCAGGGCCCACGAGCAGTACTTC
TRBJ1-2 | NA | TRBV5-6 | NA | CASSSARDRNYGYTF | TGTGCCAGCAGCTCGGCTCGGGATCGAAACTATGGCTACACCTTC
TRBJ2-3 | NA | TRBV2 | NA | CASSLYGTSTDTQYF | TGTGCCAGCAGTCTATATGGGACTAGCACAGATACGCAGTATTTT
TRBJ2-5 | NA | TRBV5-1 | NA | CASSPPERARGETQYF | TGCGCCAGCAGCCCCCCGGAGCGGGCCAGGGGGGAGACCCAGTACTTC
TRBJ1-1 | NA | TRBV6-6 | NA | CASSYDDTEAFF | TGTGCCAGCAGTTACGATGACACTGAAGCTTTCTTT
TRBJ2-5 | NA | TRBV7-2 | NA | CASSLVGGTAETQYF | TGTGCCAGCAGCTTAGTAGGGGGGACGGCAGAGACCCAGTACTTC
TRBJ1-1 | NA | TRBV28 | NA | CASSLWSNTEAFF | TGTGCCAGCAGTTTATGGAGTAACACTGAAGCTTTCTTT
TRBJ2-3 | NA | TRBV2 | NA | CASLPDFTDTQYF | TGTGCCAGCCTTCCGGATTTTACAGATACGCAGTATTTT
TRBJ1-1 | NA | TRBV7-6 | NA | CASSLRSNTEAFF | TGTGCCAGCAGCTTAAGGTCCAACACTGAAGCTTTCTTT
TRBJ1-2 | NA | TRBV19 | NA | CASRATSYGYTF | TGTGCCAGTAGAGCAACTTCCTATGGCTACACCTTC
TRBJ2-7 | NA | TRBV7-2 | few | CASSPPVSSYEQYF | TGTGCCAGCAGCCCGCCCGTAAGCTCCTACGAGCAGTACTTC
TRBJ1-2 | TRBD1 | TRBV4-2 | NA | CASSQTDRGGGYTF | TGTGCCAGCAGCCAAACGGACAGGGGCGGGGGCTACACCTTC
TRBJ2-7 | NA | TRBV15 | NA | CATSSWGFSYEQYF | TGTGCCACCAGCAGTTGGGGATTTTCCTACGAGCAGTACTTC
TRBJ2-1 | NA | TRBV30 | NA | CAWRRSHEQFF | TGTGCCTGGAGGAGATCCCATGAGCAGTTCTTC
TRBJ2-5 | NA | TRBV5-1 | NA | CASSLPQETQYF | TGCGCCAGCAGCCTCCCGCAAGAGACCCAGTACTTC
TRBJ1-3 | NA | TRBV2 | many | CASSSRPSSGNTIYF | TGTGCCAGCTCGTCCAGGCCCTCCTCTGGAAACACCATATATTTT
TRBJ1-1 | NA | TRBV10-3 | NA | CAISGRAAFF | TGTGCCATCAGTGGCAGGGCAGCTTTCTTT
TRBJ2-7 | NA | TRBV6-5 | NA | CASSYGHALGYEQYF | TGTGCCAGCAGTTACGGTCACGCCTTAGGCTACGAGCAGTACTTC
TRBJ2-1 | NA | TRBV4-1 | few | CASSRISYNEQFF | TGCGCCAGCAGTCGAATCTCCTACAATGAGCAGTTCTTC